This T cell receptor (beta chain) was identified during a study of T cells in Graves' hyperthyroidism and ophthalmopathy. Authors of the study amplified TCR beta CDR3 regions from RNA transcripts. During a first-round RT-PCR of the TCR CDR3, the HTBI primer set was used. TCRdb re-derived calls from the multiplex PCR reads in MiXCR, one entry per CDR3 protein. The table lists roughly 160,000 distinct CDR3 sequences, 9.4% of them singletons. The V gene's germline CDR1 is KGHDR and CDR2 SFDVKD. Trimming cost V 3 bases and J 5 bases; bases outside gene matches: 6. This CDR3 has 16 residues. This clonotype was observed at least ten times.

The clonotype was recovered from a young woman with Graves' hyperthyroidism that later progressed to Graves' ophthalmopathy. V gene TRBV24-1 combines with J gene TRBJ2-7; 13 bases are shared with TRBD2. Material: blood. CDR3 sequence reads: CATSDAATSGRNEQYF. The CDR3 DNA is TGTGCCACCAGTGATGCGGCGACTAGCGGGAGGAACGAGCAGTACTTC.